These 14 T cell receptor beta chains share one sample of origin, sequenced in a study of cytomegalovirus exposure and HLA in healthy donors. Vbeta (60) and Jbeta (13) primers were used in the PCR. TCRdb keeps only in-frame clones here, not all; method: immunoSEQ multiplex PCR. The table has about 180,000 clones, roughly 79% seen once. The sample was PBMCs. These receptors all come from a woman aged 18-35 years in good health and CMV-seropositive.

The CDR3: CASSFGGVSNQPQHF. CDR3 nucleotides: TGTGCCAGCAGTTTCGGGGGGGTTAGCAATCAGCCCCAGCATTTT. V is TRBV27 and J is TRBJ1-5; D perhaps matches TRBD1 (5 bases). CDR3 length: 15 residues. Germline-derived CDR1 and CDR2 are MNHEY and SMNVEV (reference sequence). The V end was cut by 3 bases, the J end by 0 bases, with 9 bases between.

The rearrangement uses TRBV9 and TRBJ2-3, with unresolved D. CDR1 is SGDLS and CDR2 is YYNGEE in the germline V gene. V was pared by 4 bases and J by 3 bases, with 9 bases between. The CDR3 has 13 residues. Here the CDR3 reads CASSSVGTDTQYF. For the CDR3, the DNA is TGTGCCAGCAGCAGCGTTGGAACAGATACGCAGTATTTT.

As regards this clone: This sample also contains other DNA sequences that code for the same CDR3. The gene calls are TRBV5-6 and TRBJ2-5; the D is unclear. V lost 0 bases and J 5 bases, leaving 11 bases between the germline ends. The CDR3 runs 14 residues. CDR1 is SGHDT and CDR2 is YYEEEE in the germline V gene. The CDR3 reads CASSLGLARETQYF. The CDR3 coding sequence is TGTGCCAGCAGCTTGGGACTTGCTAGGGAGACCCAGTACTTC.

The chain joins TRBV7-2 to TRBJ2-7, with D uncertain. The length of the CDR3 is 15 residues. CDR1 and CDR2 from the germline V gene are SGHTA and FQGNSA. Trimming removed 5 bases at V and 2 bases at J, with 16 bases between. CDR3 region: CASSPLLGFPYEQYF. The CDR3 region has the DNA TGTGCCAGCAGCCCCCTCCTAGGATTTCCCTACGAGCAGTACTTC.

The chain has TRBV10-3 and TRBJ2-1, with 10 bases fitting TRBD2. Germline V lookup: CDR1 ENHRY, CDR2 SYGVKD. V lost 7 bases, J lost 7 bases, and 4 bases stayed unmatched. The CDR3 runs to 13 residues. Here the CDR3 reads CAIKAGGPNEQFF. CDR3 coding DNA: TGTGCCATCAAAGCGGGGGGGCCTAATGAGCAGTTCTTC.

The genes are TRBV7-8 and TRBJ1-1, with a possible D match to TRBD1 (5 bases). The CDR3 sequence is 14 residues long. Germline V gives CDR1 SGHVS, CDR2 FQNEAQ. The ends were cut back, 5 bases at V and 1 base at J, with 11 bases in the middle. The chain's CDR3 is CASSQTASNTEAFF. CDR3 sequence (DNA): TGTGCCAGCAGCCAGACAGCCTCGAACACTGAAGCTTTCTTT.

This chain connects TRBV19 to TRBJ1-1; D may be TRBD1 (6 bases). Trimming removed 3 bases at V and 3 bases at J, with 11 bases between. Germline CDR1 is LNHDA and CDR2 is SQIVND (reference sequence). CDR3 length: 14 residues. For the CDR3, the DNA is TGTGCCAGTAGTATTTGGGCAGGGGACACTGAAGCTTTCTTT. Its translation: CASSIWAGDTEAFF.

The chain employs TRBV19 and TRBJ1-1, with D possibly being TRBD1 (6 bases). CDR3 length: 16 residues. The germline CDR1 and CDR2 sequences are LNHDA and SQIVND (reference sequence). Trimming left V 4 bases short and J 2 bases short, with 17 bases between. The CDR3 spells CASSRVTGSGNTEAFF. The CDR3, as DNA: TGTGCCAGTAGTAGAGTAACAGGGAGCGGAAACACTGAAGCTTTCTTT.

This clone was picked up one time. The chain joins TRBV7-9 to TRBJ2-1, with TRBD1 identical over 7 bases. The CDR3 contains 16 residues. Germline CDR1 SEHNR, CDR2 FQNEAQ (reference sequence). The V gene end was trimmed by 4 bases and the J gene end by 0 bases; junction bases not matched to a gene: 6. The CDR3 sequence is CASSSDRTPSYNEQFF. CDR3 sequence (DNA): TGTGCCAGCAGCTCGGACAGGACCCCCTCCTACAATGAGCAGTTCTTC.

V usage is TRBV5-1 and J usage is TRBJ2-2; tentative D call: TRBD1 (6 bases). Germline-derived CDR1 and CDR2 are SGHRS and YFSETQ. The CDR3 length is 15 residues. V gave up 4 bases and J gave up 3 bases, with 13 bases separating them. CDR3 DNA sequence: TGCGCCAGCAGCCCCCCGACAGGCGACACCGGGGAGCTGTTTTTT. This encodes CASSPPTGDTGELFF.

The sample holds one count of this clone. The chain couples TRBV29-1 to TRBJ1-2; weak D call: TRBD1 (6 bases). Germline values: CDR1 SQVTM, CDR2 ANQGSEA. With 3 bases removed from V and 4 bases from J, the gap between germline ends came to 18 bases. This CDR3 spans 15 amino acids. The CDR3 coding sequence is TGCAGCGTTGAGGCGGCCAGAGAGGGGGTCTATGGCTACACCTTC. Its protein is CSVEAAREGVYGYTF.

The J gene is TRBJ1-3, the V gene TRBV6-1, with D possibly being TRBD1 (5 bases). This CDR3 comprises 15 residues. Germline CDR1 reads MNHNS; CDR2 reads SASEGT. The germline V and J ends were trimmed by 1 base and 1 base, with 8 bases remaining between them. The CDR3 DNA reads as TGTGCCAGCAGTGAAGTCCAGGGATCTGGAAACACCATATATTTT. The encoded protein is CASSEVQGSGNTIYF.

The rearrangement uses TRBV25-1 and TRBJ2-5; D is perhaps TRBD2 (6 bases). Deletions cut 6 bases from V and 11 bases from J, with 19 bases between. CDR1 and CDR2 (germline): MGHDK, SYGVNS. This CDR3 contains 13 residues. This chain's CDR3 is CASRKEGITTQYF. CDR3 in DNA: TGTGCCAGCAGGAAGGAGGGAATTACGACGCAGTACTTC.

V gene TRBV6-5 combines with J gene TRBJ2-2; 7 bases match TRBD1. V was clipped by 6 bases and J by 5 bases; unmatched bases: 6. CDR1 is MNHEY, CDR2 SVGAGI, per germline. The CDR3 extends over 14 amino acids. CDR3 in amino acids: CASSRTGVTGELFF. The CDR3 DNA reads TGTGCCAGCAGCCGAACAGGGGTAACCGGGGAGCTGTTTTTT.